A selection of T cell receptor beta chains follows, all from one sample in a study of blood T cell repertoires in COVID-19. Sequenced by immunoSEQ multiplex PCR; TCRdb stores in-frame clones only, minus some. The data show about 160,000 clones, around four fifths seen once. The sequenced sample was peripheral blood. Source of these receptors: a woman older than 75 with acute or convalescent COVID-19. The CDR3 runs from the conserved cysteine through the conserved F or W. Fields, in order: clone size, D gene, J gene, V gene, CDR3 length, CDR3 protein, CDR3 DNA. The D gene is left open where the match is weak. Only some rows state a clone size, as once, few, many or a class for expanded clones.

>few|NA|TRBJ2-7|TRBV7-9|15
CASSEDRLEPYEQYF
TGTGCCAGCAGCGAAGACAGGCTCGAACCCTACGAGCAGTACTTC
>few|TRBD1|TRBJ2-3|TRBV12-5|15
CASGLARTGPHTQYF
TGTGCTAGTGGTTTGGCCCGGACAGGGCCACATACGCAGTATTTT
>NA|TRBD1|TRBJ2-1|TRBV9|15
CASSVYGQGSNEQFF
TGTGCCAGCAGCGTATACGGACAGGGAAGCAATGAGCAGTTCTTC
>NA|NA|TRBJ1-2|TRBV19|13
CASSPTANYGYTF
TGTGCCAGTAGCCCGACAGCGAACTATGGCTACACCTTC
>NA|NA|TRBJ2-3|TRBV11-2|15
CASSLDPTLRDTQYF
TGTGCCAGCAGCTTAGATCCAACCCTCCGGGATACGCAGTATTTT
>NA|TRBD1|TRBJ2-2|TRBV29-1|14
CSGGTGAPGGELFF
TGCAGCGGTGGGACAGGGGCCCCGGGCGGGGAGCTGTTTTTT
>NA|NA|TRBJ2-7|TRBV11-2|15
CASSLGPGGPYEQYF
TGTGCCAGCAGCTTAGGCCCCGGGGGGCCCTACGAGCAGTACTTC
>NA|TRBD2|TRBJ2-7|TRBV11-2|16
CASSLAPGGLDYEQYF
TGTGCCAGCAGCTTAGCCCCGGGTGGACTAGACTACGAGCAGTACTTC
>NA|NA|TRBJ2-6|TRBV19|16
CASSRGPFSGANVLTF
TGTGCCAGTAGCAGGGGACCGTTCTCTGGGGCCAACGTCCTGACTTTC
>NA|TRBD1|TRBJ2-7|TRBV27|14
CASSPIDRAYEQYF
TGTGCCAGCAGTCCTATTGACAGGGCGTACGAGCAGTACTTC
>NA|NA|TRBJ2-1|TRBV19|13
CASSIGTYNEQFF
TGTGCCAGTAGTATCGGGACTTACAATGAGCAGTTCTTC
>NA|NA|TRBJ1-5|TRBV11-2|14
CASSKTGSNQPQHF
TGTGCCAGCAGCAAGACGGGAAGCAATCAGCCCCAGCATTTT
>NA|TRBD1|TRBJ1-3|TRBV4-3|18
CASSPRPYGDRAGNTIYF
TGCGCCAGCAGCCCCCGCCCCTACGGCGACAGGGCTGGAAACACCATATATTTT
>NA|NA|TRBJ1-3|TRBV10-3|13
CAISPGFGNTIYF
TGTGCCATCAGTCCAGGGTTCGGAAACACCATATATTTT
>NA|NA|TRBJ2-7|TRBV19|14
CATKGDGTYYEQYF
TGTGCCACTAAGGGGGACGGAACATACTACGAGCAGTACTTC
>once|TRBD2|TRBJ2-3|TRBV7-2|16
CASSLASGRATDTQYF
TGTGCCAGCAGCTTGGCTAGCGGGAGGGCCACAGATACGCAGTATTTT
>NA|NA|TRBJ1-2|TRBV5-6|14
CASSLPTENYGYTF
TGTGCCAGCAGCTTACCGACAGAAAACTATGGCTACACCTTC
>NA|NA|TRBJ1-2|TRBV6-5|13
CASSYGRDYGYTF
TGTGCCAGCAGTTACGGCCGGGACTATGGCTACACCTTC
>NA|NA|TRBJ1-1|TRBV28|14
CASSLPGENTEAFF
TGTGCCAGCAGTTTGCCAGGGGAGAACACTGAAGCTTTCTTT
>NA|NA|TRBJ2-1|TRBV3-1/TRBV3-2|17
CASSQDDQRKTPNEQFF
TGTGCCAGCAGCCAAGACGACCAGCGGAAGACCCCCAATGAGCAGTTCTTC
>NA|TRBD2|TRBJ2-1|TRBV7-9|19
CASSLGWTAGTSGRYEQFF
TGTGCCAGCAGCTTAGGATGGACGGCCGGGACTAGCGGGAGATATGAGCAGTTCTTC
>NA|NA|TRBJ2-7|TRBV13|16
CASSQRSGRASYEQYF
TGTGCCAGCAGCCAGAGGTCTGGCAGGGCCTCCTACGAGCAGTACTTC
>NA|TRBD2|TRBJ2-1|TRBV5-1|16
CASSPRTSGSSNEQFF
TGCGCCAGCAGCCCCCGGACTAGCGGGAGTTCAAATGAGCAGTTCTTC
>few|NA|TRBJ2-3|TRBV11-2|13
CASSNTATDTQYF
TGTGCCAGCAGTAATACAGCCACAGATACGCAGTATTTT
>NA|TRBD1|TRBJ1-1|TRBV6-5|14
CASSYPGGGTEAFF
TGTGCCAGCAGTTACCCAGGGGGCGGCACTGAAGCTTTCTTT
>NA|TRBD1|TRBJ1-1|TRBV6-5|15
CASSYSGTGNTEAFF
TGTGCCAGCAGTTACTCCGGGACAGGGAACACTGAAGCTTTCTTT
>NA|NA|TRBJ2-3|TRBV28|12
CASSSTSHTQYF
TGTGCCAGCAGTTCGACATCACATACGCAGTATTTT
>NA|NA|TRBJ1-5|TRBV6-2/TRBV6-3|18
CASSVSTQGMGSNQPQHF
TGTGCCAGCAGTGTTTCGACCCAGGGGATGGGTAGCAATCAGCCCCAGCATTTT
>few|NA|TRBJ1-1|TRBV6-5|12
CASKTQDSEAFF
TGTGCCAGCAAAACCCAGGATTCTGAAGCTTTCTTT
>NA|TRBD2|TRBJ2-7|TRBV5-4|13
CASRFSGSNEQYF
TGTGCCAGCAGATTTAGCGGGAGCAACGAGCAGTACTTC
>NA|NA|TRBJ1-1|TRBV2|11
CASSEPRQAFF
TGTGCCAGCAGTGAACCCAGGCAGGCTTTCTTT
>NA|TRBD1|TRBJ1-4|TRBV5-1|15
CASSRGDRGNEKLFF
TGCGCCAGCAGCCGAGGGGACAGGGGGAATGAAAAACTGTTTTTT
>few|TRBD1|TRBJ1-1|TRBV19|14
CASSHRQGNTEAFF
TGTGCCAGTAGTCACCGACAGGGCAACACTGAAGCTTTCTTT
>NA|TRBD2|TRBJ2-1|TRBV7-2|15
CASSSRAGGYNEQFF
TGTGCCAGCAGCTCCCGAGCGGGAGGTTACAATGAGCAGTTCTTC
>NA|NA|TRBJ1-2|TRBV30|16
CAWRPGRRSVRYGYTF
TGTGCCTGGAGGCCGGGTCGGAGGAGTGTACGGTATGGCTACACCTTC
>once|NA|TRBJ1-2|TRBV6-5|13
CASSLWGGGSYTF
TGTGCCAGCAGTTTGTGGGGGGGCGGGAGCTACACCTTC
>NA|NA|TRBJ1-5|TRBV19|15
CASKKTDYSNQPQHF
TGTGCCAGTAAGAAGACTGATTATAGCAATCAGCCCCAGCATTTT
>NA|TRBD2|TRBJ2-1|TRBV6-2/TRBV6-3|15
CASSPGGLASNEQFF
TGTGCCAGCAGCCCCGGGGGACTAGCGTCCAATGAGCAGTTCTTC
>once|NA|TRBJ2-5|TRBV15|16
CATSRDGGSGQETQYF
TGTGCCACCAGCAGAGATGGTGGATCGGGACAAGAGACCCAGTACTTC
>NA|TRBD1|TRBJ1-1|TRBV6-5|14
CASSLTGGNTEAFF
TGTGCCAGCAGCCTAACAGGGGGGAACACTGAAGCTTTCTTT
>NA|NA|TRBJ1-5|TRBV2|13
CASSDPGYQPQHF
TGTGCCAGCAGTGACCCCGGGTATCAGCCCCAGCATTTT
>NA|TRBD1|TRBJ1-2|TRBV28|17
CASSLLAGTEPAYGYTF
TGTGCCAGCAGTCTCCTGGCGGGGACAGAGCCCGCCTATGGCTACACCTTC
>NA|TRBD2|TRBJ2-7|TRBV6-5|13
CAIRPSGSYEQYF
TGTGCCATCCGGCCTAGCGGGAGTTACGAGCAGTACTTC
>NA|TRBD1|TRBJ2-1|TRBV27|17
CASSPSQGASPYNEQFF
TGTGCCAGCAGTCCCTCACAGGGGGCTTCCCCTTACAATGAGCAGTTCTTC
>NA|NA|TRBJ2-2|TRBV24-1|16
CATSDLPGRGIGELFF
TGTGCCACCAGTGATCTTCCGGGACGGGGGATCGGGGAGCTGTTTTTT
>NA|TRBD2|TRBJ2-3|TRBV4-1|17
CASSHAAGLAVTDTQYF
TGCGCCAGCAGCCACGCCGCCGGACTAGCAGTTACAGATACGCAGTATTTT
>NA|NA|TRBJ2-7|TRBV6-5|12
CVRLGGYYEQYF
TGTGTTCGTTTGGGGGGATACTACGAGCAGTACTTC